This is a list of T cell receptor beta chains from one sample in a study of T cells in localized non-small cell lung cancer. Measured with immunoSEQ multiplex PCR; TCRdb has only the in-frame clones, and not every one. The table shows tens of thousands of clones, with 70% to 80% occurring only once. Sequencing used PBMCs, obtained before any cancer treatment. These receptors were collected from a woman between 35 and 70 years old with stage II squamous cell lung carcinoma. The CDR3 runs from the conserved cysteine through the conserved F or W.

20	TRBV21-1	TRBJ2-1	CASSKAAPLAPFNSYNEQFF
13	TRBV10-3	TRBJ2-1	CAIAKKGGNEQFF
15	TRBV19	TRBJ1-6	CASRTGGTYNSPLHF
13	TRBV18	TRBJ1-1	CASSVGQNTEAFF
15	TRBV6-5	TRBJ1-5	CASSTSIAGNQPQHF
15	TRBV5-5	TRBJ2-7	CASSLVRDRVYEQYF
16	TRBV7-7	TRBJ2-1	CASSLIGGAPYNEQFF
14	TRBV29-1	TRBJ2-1	CSVEDRSAYNEQFF
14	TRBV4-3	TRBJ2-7	CASSQGGQSDEQYF
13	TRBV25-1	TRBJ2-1	CASRTSVDNEQFF
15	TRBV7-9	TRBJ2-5	CASSLPLGAQETQYF
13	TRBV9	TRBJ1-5	CASSVVPEEPQHF
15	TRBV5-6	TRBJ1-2	CASSLNTVLDYGYTF
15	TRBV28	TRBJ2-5	CASSTRDRHSETQYF
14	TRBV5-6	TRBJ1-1	CASSRLTGSAEAFF
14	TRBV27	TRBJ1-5	CASSLNGQNQPQHF
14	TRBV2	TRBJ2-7	CASSVAGWTYEQYF
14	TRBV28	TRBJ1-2	CASSFPRSNYGYTF
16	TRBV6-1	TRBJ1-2	CASSEFGTGGPYGYTF
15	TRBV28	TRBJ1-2	CAVPPPPGGRGGYTF
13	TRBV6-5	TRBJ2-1	CASSYKGSNEQFF
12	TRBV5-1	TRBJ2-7	CASSNSPYEQYF
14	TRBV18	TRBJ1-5	CASSHRDNNQPQHF
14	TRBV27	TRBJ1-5	CASPSRGKYQPQHF
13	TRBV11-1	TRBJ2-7	CASSDGQRDEQYF